These T cell receptor beta chains were read from a single sample in a study of blood T cell repertoires in COVID-19. TCRdb's copy holds only in-frame clones and misses some; the assay was immunoSEQ multiplex PCR. Found here are about 380,000 clones, approximately 90% of them singletons; the top ten hold around 1.2%. Sequenced material: PBMCs or T cells enriched from blood (not recorded which). The receptor source for this set is a woman under 30 who had recovered from COVID-19. The CDR3 runs from the conserved cysteine through the conserved F or W. The D gene is left open where the match is weak. Clone size, where shown, is once, few, many, or a class for clones that have expanded.

TRBJ2-7,TRBD2,.,TRBV5-4,CASSQEGLALEQYF,TGTGCCAGCAGCCAGGAGGGACTAGCCCTCGAGCAGTACTTC
TRBJ1-1,.,.,TRBV6-5,CASLLTGNTEAFF,TGTGCCAGCCTCCTCACAGGGAATACCGAAGCTTTCTTT
TRBJ1-3,.,.,TRBV6-5,CASTRGNTIYF,TGTGCCAGCACCCGGGGAAACACCATATATTTT
TRBJ2-7,TRBD2,.,TRBV6-5,CASSLGLAGPYEQYF,TGTGCCAGCAGCCTGGGACTAGCGGGGCCCTACGAGCAGTACTTC
TRBJ2-2,TRBD2,.,TRBV7-2,CASSPWVSSGGVTGELFF,TGTGCCAGCAGCCCCTGGGTGTCTAGCGGGGGGGTCACCGGGGAGCTGTTTTTT
TRBJ1-2,TRBD1,.,TRBV4-1,CASSQDGRTGIWSILYGYTF,TGCGCCAGCAGCCAAGATGGCCGGACAGGCATATGGTCTATCCTCTATGGCTACACCTTC
TRBJ1-2,TRBD1,.,TRBV6-5,CASRDRAVGGYTF,TGTGCCAGCAGGGACAGGGCGGTAGGGGGCTACACCTTC
TRBJ2-1,TRBD1,.,TRBV28,CASSPGGQGANEQFF,TGTGCCAGCAGTCCGGGGGGACAGGGGGCCAATGAGCAGTTCTTC
TRBJ1-5,TRBD1,.,TRBV2,CASSRGTVNQPQHF,TGTGCCAGCAGCAGGGGGACAGTTAATCAGCCCCAGCATTTT
TRBJ1-4,.,.,TRBV9,CASSVQGTTNEKLFF,TGTGCCAGCAGCGTTCAGGGGACGACTAATGAAAAACTGTTTTTT
TRBJ2-3,.,.,TRBV27,CASSRFRDTQYF,TGTGCCAGCAGTAGATTTAGAGATACGCAGTATTTT
TRBJ2-7,.,.,TRBV10-3,CAILSDTTYEQYF,TGTGCCATCTTATCGGACACCACCTACGAGCAGTACTTC
TRBJ1-1,.,.,TRBV5-5,CASSLAVPLATEAFF,TGTGCCAGCAGCTTGGCGGTACCCCTAGCCACTGAAGCTTTCTTT
TRBJ1-2,.,few,TRBV3-1/TRBV3-2,CASSQDMETYGYTF,TGTGCCAGCAGCCAAGATATGGAGACCTATGGCTACACCTTC
TRBJ2-1,.,.,TRBV7-2,CASSFGQGTEQFF,TGTGCCAGCAGCTTCGGTCAGGGCACTGAGCAGTTCTTC
TRBJ2-3,.,once,TRBV19,CATSQASRGTSTDTQYF,TGTGCCACTTCTCAGGCTAGCCGGGGAACTAGCACAGATACGCAGTATTTT
TRBJ1-5,.,.,TRBV19,CASSSTQGNEPQHF,TGTGCCAGTAGTTCAACACAGGGCAACGAGCCCCAGCATTTT
TRBJ1-4,TRBD1,.,TRBV27,CASSPGTGGNEKLFF,TGTGCCAGCAGCCCAGGGACAGGCGGTAATGAAAAACTGTTTTTT
TRBJ1-2,.,.,TRBV14,CASSPRGHLSTGYTF,TGTGCCAGCAGCCCCCGAGGACACCTCTCAACAGGCTACACCTTC
TRBJ2-1,TRBD2,.,TRBV7-9,CASSPIRTRGIVVF,TGTGCCAGCAGCCCTATTCGGACTAGGGGTATCGTAGTCTTC
TRBJ1-1,TRBD1,.,TRBV11-3,CASSTDGTANTEAFF,TGTGCCAGCAGCACTGACGGGACAGCGAACACTGAAGCTTTCTTT
TRBJ1-2,.,.,TRBV7-2,CASSSQVNYGYTF,TGTGCCAGCAGCTCACAGGTTAACTATGGCTACACCTTC
TRBJ2-2,.,.,TRBV21-1,CASSKAPKAGANTGELFF,TGTGCCAGCAGCAAAGCCCCCAAAGCGGGGGCGAACACCGGGGAGCTGTTTTTT
TRBJ2-1,TRBD2,.,TRBV6-5,CASRVAGSAYNEQFF,TGTGCCAGCAGGGTAGCGGGGTCTGCCTACAATGAGCAGTTCTTC
TRBJ2-7,.,.,TRBV4-1,CASSQVAGFDEQYF,TGCGCCAGCAGCCAAGTGGCGGGGTTTGACGAGCAGTACTTC
TRBJ2-6,TRBD1,.,TRBV11-2,CASSLEDRGAGANVLTF,TGTGCCAGCAGCTTAGAGGACAGGGGTGCTGGGGCCAACGTCCTGACTTTC
TRBJ1-2,TRBD1,.,TRBV6-4,CASSDDRENGYTF,TGTGCCAGCAGTGATGACAGGGAAAATGGCTACACCTTC
TRBJ1-1,TRBD1,few,TRBV5-1,CASRPPGTGTEAFF,TGCGCCAGCAGACCCCCCGGGACAGGCACTGAAGCTTTCTTT
TRBJ2-4,.,.,TRBV30,CAWNGRGTKNIQYF,TGTGCCTGGAATGGGAGGGGGACCAAAAACATTCAGTACTTC